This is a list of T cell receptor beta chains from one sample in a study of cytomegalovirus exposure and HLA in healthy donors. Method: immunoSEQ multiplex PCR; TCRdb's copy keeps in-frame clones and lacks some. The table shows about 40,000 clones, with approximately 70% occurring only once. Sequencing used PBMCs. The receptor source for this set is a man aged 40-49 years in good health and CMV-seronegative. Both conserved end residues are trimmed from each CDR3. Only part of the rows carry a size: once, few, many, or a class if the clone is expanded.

cdr3_aa: ASSLGGGFSNQPQH
v_call: TRBV5-8
clone_size: -

cdr3_aa: ASSLDDRRSGNTIY
v_call: TRBV18
clone_size: once

cdr3_aa: AWKGRGYSPLH
v_call: TRBV30
clone_size: -

cdr3_aa: ASSLERHPYEQY
v_call: TRBV5-1
clone_size: -

cdr3_aa: ASSFPSGGAHGELF
v_call: TRBV5-4
clone_size: few

cdr3_aa: ASSQEGAGILNEQF
v_call: TRBV7-6
clone_size: once

cdr3_aa: ASSQSIADAYEQY
v_call: TRBV11-2
clone_size: -

cdr3_aa: ASSWDTGGYNEQF
v_call: TRBV5-4
clone_size: -

cdr3_aa: ASASDFYEQY
v_call: TRBV5-6
clone_size: -

cdr3_aa: ATSRDSGSYNEQF
v_call: TRBV15
clone_size: -

cdr3_aa: ASSRDGQGSPLH
v_call: TRBV5-4
clone_size: -

cdr3_aa: ASSPETGEALGIQY
v_call: TRBV18
clone_size: -

cdr3_aa: ASSLTASGPGGLEQY
v_call: TRBV28
clone_size: -

cdr3_aa: ASTPGDQPQH
v_call: TRBV28
clone_size: once

cdr3_aa: ASSQGTGYNEQF
v_call: TRBV11-3
clone_size: -

cdr3_aa: AFSGVGYGGYT
v_call: TRBV30
clone_size: -

cdr3_aa: ASSLETSGGTSTQY
v_call: TRBV5-1
clone_size: -

cdr3_aa: ASSLDPSSVQGAKNIQY
v_call: TRBV11-2
clone_size: few

cdr3_aa: ASSFNRGPYEQY
v_call: TRBV7-9
clone_size: once

cdr3_aa: ASSGAGTPMNTEAF
v_call: TRBV6-1
clone_size: few

cdr3_aa: ASSGQGRAKNIQY
v_call: TRBV21-1
clone_size: -

cdr3_aa: ASSLLPRGPYGYT
v_call: TRBV28
clone_size: -

cdr3_aa: ASRQGGGNQPQH
v_call: TRBV19
clone_size: few

cdr3_aa: SVEDSAGGYEQY
v_call: TRBV29-1
clone_size: -

cdr3_aa: ASSQDRGLYEQY
v_call: TRBV19
clone_size: -

cdr3_aa: SVEEGRGPNTEAF
v_call: TRBV29-1
clone_size: few

cdr3_aa: ASSPQGAPEEAF
v_call: TRBV18
clone_size: -

cdr3_aa: ASSLVQGRGNSPLH
v_call: TRBV7-8
clone_size: once

cdr3_aa: ATRKQGSAGELF
v_call: TRBV19
clone_size: -

cdr3_aa: ASGPQGGYGYT
v_call: TRBV2
clone_size: -

cdr3_aa: AISESRDSYNSPLH
v_call: TRBV10-3
clone_size: -

cdr3_aa: ASSFRTSANTGELF
v_call: TRBV5-1
clone_size: few

cdr3_aa: SARTGGNSPLH
v_call: TRBV29-1
clone_size: -

cdr3_aa: ASSPTGGRETQY
v_call: TRBV28
clone_size: -

cdr3_aa: ASSQRGGVNEQF
v_call: TRBV13
clone_size: -

cdr3_aa: ASSSGQGGHRPLH
v_call: TRBV28
clone_size: few

cdr3_aa: ASSQVIREPQH
v_call: TRBV4-2
clone_size: once

cdr3_aa: ASSLTGVYGYT
v_call: TRBV5-4
clone_size: -

cdr3_aa: AWSTRTSGGVYEQY
v_call: TRBV30
clone_size: -

cdr3_aa: AWSGSAGDQPQH
v_call: TRBV30
clone_size: -

cdr3_aa: ASSPEDGGYDYGYT
v_call: TRBV28
clone_size: few

cdr3_aa: ASSQEGTGERANTGELF
v_call: TRBV4-1
clone_size: -